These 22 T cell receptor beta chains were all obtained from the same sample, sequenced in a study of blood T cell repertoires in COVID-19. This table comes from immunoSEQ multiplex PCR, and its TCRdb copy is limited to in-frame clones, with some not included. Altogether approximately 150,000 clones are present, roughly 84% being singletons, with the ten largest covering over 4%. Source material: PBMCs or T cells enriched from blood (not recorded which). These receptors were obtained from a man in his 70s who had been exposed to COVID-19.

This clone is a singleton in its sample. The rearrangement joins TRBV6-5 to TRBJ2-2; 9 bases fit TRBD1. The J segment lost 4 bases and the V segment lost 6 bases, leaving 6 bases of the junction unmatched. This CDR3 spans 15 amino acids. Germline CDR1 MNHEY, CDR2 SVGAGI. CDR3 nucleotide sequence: TGTGCCAGCAGCCCAGACAGGGGGAGCACCGGGGAGCTGTTTTTT. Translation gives CASSPDRGSTGELFF.

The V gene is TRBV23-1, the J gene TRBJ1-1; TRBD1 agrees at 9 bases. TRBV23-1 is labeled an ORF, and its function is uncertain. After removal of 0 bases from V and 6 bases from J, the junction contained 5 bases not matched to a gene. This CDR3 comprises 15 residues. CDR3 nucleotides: TGCGCCAGCAGTCAATCCGGACAGGGGATACCTGAAGCTTTCTTT. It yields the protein CASSQSGQGIPEAFF.

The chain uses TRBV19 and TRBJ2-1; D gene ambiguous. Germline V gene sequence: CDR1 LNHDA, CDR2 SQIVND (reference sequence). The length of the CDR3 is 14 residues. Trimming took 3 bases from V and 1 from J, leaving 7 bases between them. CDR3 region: CASSMALSYNEQFF. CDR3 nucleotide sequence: TGTGCCAGTAGTATGGCCCTTTCCTACAATGAGCAGTTCTTC.

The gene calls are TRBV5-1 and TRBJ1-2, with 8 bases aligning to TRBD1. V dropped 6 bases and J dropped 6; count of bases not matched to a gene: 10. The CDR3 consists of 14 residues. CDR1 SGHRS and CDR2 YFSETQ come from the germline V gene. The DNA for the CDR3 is TGCGCCAGCACCTTCGGACAGGGAGGCGATGGCTACACCTTC. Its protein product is CASTFGQGGDGYTF.

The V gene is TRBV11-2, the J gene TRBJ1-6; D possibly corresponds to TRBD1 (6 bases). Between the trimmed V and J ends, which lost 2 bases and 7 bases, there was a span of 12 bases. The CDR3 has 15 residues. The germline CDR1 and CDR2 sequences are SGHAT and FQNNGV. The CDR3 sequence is CASSLTDSTNSPLHF. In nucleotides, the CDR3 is TGTGCCAGCAGCTTAACGGACAGTACAAATTCACCCCTCCACTTT.

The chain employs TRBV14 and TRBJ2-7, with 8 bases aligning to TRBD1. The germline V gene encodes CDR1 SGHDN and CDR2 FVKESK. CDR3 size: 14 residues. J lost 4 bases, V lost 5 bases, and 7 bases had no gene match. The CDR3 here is CASSIRQGRYEQYF. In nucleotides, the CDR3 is TGTGCCAGCAGCATCCGACAGGGGAGGTACGAGCAGTACTTC.

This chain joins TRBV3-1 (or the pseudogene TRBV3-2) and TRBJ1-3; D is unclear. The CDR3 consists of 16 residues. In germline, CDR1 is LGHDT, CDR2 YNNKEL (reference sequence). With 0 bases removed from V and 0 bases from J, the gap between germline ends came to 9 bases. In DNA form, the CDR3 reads TGTGCCAGCAGCCAAGAAGCAGGCCACTCTGGAAACACCATATATTTT. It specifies CASSQEAGHSGNTIYF.

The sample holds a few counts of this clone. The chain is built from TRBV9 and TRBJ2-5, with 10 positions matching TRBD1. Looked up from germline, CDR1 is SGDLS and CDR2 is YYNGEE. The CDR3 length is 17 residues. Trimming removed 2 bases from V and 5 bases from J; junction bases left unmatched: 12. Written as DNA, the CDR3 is TGTGCCAGCAGCGTGTCATTCGGGGACAGGGGCAAGGAGACCCAGTACTTC. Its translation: CASSVSFGDRGKETQYF.

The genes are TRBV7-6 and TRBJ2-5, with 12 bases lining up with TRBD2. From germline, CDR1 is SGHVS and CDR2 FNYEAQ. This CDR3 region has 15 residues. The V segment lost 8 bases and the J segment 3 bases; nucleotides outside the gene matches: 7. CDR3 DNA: TGTGCCAGCCGGAGGGCTAGCGGGGGGGAAGAGACCCAGTACTTC. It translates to CASRRASGGEETQYF.

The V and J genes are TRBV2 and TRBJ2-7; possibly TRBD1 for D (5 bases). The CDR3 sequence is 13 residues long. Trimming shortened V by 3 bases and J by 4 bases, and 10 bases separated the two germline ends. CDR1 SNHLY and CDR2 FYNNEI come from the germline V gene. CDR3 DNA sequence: TGTGCCAGCAGTGAGGGCAGGGTATACGAGCAGTACTTC. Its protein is CASSEGRVYEQYF.

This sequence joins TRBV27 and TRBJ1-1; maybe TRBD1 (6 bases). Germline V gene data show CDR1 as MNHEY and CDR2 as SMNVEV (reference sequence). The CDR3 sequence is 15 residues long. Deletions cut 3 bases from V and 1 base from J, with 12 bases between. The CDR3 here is CASSFRGAGNTEAFF. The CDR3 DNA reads TGTGCCAGCAGTTTCAGGGGCGCGGGGAACACTGAAGCTTTCTTT.

The CDR3 loop is CATSDGTAYQPQHF. The CDR3 DNA is TGTGCCACCAGTGATGGGACAGCTTATCAGCCCCAGCATTTT. The rearrangement joins TRBV24-1 to TRBJ1-5, with 7 bases fitting TRBD1. The CDR3 totals 14 residues. Losses at the gene ends were 3 bases for V and 5 bases for J; bases not matched to a gene: 3. Germline CDR1 and CDR2: KGHDR and SFDVKD.

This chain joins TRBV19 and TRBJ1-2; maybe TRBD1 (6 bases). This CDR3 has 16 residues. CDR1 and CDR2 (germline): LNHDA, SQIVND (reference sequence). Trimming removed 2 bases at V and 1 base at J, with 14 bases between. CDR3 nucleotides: TGTGCCAGTAGTATAAAGGGAGGGGGACTTAACTATGGCTACACCTTC. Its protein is CASSIKGGGLNYGYTF.

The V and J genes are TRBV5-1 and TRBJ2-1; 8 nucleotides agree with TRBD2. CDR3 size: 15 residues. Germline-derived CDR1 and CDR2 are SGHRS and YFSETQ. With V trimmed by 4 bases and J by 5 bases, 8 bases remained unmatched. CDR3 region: CASSPRTSRDNEQFF. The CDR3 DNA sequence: TGCGCCAGCAGCCCAAGGACTAGCAGGGACAATGAGCAGTTCTTC.

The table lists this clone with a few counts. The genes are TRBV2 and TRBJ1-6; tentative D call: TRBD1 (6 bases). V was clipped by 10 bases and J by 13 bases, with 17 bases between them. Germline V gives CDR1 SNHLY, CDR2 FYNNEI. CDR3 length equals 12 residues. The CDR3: CATAGTMQPLHF. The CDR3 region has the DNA TGTGCCACCGCCGGGACAATGCAGCCCCTCCACTTT. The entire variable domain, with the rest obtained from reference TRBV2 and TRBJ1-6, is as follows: EPEVTQTPSHQVTQMGQEVILRCVPISNHLYFYWYRQILGQKVEFLVSFYNNEISEKSEIFDDQFSVERPDGSNFTLKIRSTKLEDSAMYFCATAGTMQPLHFGNGTRLTVT.

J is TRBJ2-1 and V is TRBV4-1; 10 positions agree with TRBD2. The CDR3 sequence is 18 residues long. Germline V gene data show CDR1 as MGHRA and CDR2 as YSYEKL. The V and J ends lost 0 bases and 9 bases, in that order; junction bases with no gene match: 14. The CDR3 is CASSQDISASGRMSEQFF. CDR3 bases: TGCGCCAGCAGCCAAGATATCTCTGCTAGCGGGAGAATGAGTGAGCAGTTCTTC.

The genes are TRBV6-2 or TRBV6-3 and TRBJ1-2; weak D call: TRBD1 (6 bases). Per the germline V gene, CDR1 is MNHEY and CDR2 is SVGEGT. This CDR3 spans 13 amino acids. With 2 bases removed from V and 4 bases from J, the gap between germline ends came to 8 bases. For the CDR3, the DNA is TGTGCCAGCAGTTACCTACAGGGCTATGGCTACACCTTC. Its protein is CASSYLQGYGYTF.

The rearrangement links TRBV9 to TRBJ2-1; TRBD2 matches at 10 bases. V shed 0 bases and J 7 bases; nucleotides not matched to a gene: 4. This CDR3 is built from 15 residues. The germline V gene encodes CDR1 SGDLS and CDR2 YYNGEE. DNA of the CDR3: TGTGCCAGCAGCGTAGTAGCGGGAGGTAGTAATGAGCAGTTCTTC. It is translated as CASSVVAGGSNEQFF. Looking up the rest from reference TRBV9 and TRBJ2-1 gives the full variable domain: DSGVTQTPKHLITATGQRVTLRCSPRSGDLSVYWYQQSLDQGLQFLIQYYNGEERAKGNILERFSAQQFPDLHSELNLSSLELGDSALYFCASSVVAGGSNEQFFGPGTRLTVL.

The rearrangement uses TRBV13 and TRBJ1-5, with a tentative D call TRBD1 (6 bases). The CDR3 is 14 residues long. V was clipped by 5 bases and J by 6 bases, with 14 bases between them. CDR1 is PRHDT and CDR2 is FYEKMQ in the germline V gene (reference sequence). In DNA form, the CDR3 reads TGTGCCAGCAGCAAGGGACACCTTACTCAGCCCCAGCATTTT. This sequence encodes CASSKGHLTQPQHF.

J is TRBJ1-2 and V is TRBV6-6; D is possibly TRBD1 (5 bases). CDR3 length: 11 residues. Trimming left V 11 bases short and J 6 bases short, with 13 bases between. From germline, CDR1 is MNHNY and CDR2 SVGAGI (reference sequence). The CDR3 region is CACTGGDGYTF. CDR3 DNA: TGTGCCTGTACCGGGGGGGATGGCTACACCTTC.

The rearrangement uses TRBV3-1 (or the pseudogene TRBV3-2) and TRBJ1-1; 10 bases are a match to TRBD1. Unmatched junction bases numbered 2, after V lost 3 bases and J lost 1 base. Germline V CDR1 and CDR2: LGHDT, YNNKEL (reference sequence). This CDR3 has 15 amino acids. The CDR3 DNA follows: TGTGCCAGCAGCCAGGGGACAGGGGAGAACACTGAAGCTTTCTTT. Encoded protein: CASSQGTGENTEAFF.

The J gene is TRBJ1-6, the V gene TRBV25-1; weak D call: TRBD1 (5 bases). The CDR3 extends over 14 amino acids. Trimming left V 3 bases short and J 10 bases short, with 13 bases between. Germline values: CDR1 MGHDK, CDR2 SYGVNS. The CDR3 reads CASSEPGRGSPLHF. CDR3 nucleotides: TGTGCCAGCAGTGAGCCGGGGAGGGGATCACCCCTCCACTTT.